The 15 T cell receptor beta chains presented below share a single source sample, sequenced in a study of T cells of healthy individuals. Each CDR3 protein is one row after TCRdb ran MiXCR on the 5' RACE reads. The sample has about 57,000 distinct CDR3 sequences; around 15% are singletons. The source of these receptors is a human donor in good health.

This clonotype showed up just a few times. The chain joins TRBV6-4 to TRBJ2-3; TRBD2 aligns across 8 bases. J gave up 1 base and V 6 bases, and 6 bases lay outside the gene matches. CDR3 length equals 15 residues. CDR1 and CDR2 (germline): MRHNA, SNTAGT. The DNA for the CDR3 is TGTGCCAGCAGCCCGGAGACTAGCGGCACAGATACGCAGTATTTT. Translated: CASSPETSGTDTQYF.

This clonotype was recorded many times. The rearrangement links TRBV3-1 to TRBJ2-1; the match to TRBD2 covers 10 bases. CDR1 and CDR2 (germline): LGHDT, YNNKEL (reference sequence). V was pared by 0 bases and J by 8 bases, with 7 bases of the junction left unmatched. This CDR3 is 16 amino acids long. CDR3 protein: CASSQDLSGRVYEQFF. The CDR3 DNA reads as TGTGCCAGCAGCCAAGATCTGAGCGGGAGGGTTTATGAGCAGTTCTTC.

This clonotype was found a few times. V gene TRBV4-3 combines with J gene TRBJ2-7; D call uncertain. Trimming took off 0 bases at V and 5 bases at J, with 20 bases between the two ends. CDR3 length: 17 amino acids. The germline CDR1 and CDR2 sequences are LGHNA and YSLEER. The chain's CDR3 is CASSQDFRAGLTDEQYF. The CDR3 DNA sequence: TGCGCCAGCAGCCAAGACTTTCGGGCAGGTCTAACCGACGAGCAGTACTTC.

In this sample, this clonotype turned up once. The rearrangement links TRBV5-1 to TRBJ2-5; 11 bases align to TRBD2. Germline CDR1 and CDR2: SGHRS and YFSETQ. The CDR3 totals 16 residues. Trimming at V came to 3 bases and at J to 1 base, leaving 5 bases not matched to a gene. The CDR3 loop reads CASSSSGGTFQETQYF. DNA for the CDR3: TGCGCCAGCAGCTCTAGCGGGGGGACGTTCCAAGAGACCCAGTACTTC.

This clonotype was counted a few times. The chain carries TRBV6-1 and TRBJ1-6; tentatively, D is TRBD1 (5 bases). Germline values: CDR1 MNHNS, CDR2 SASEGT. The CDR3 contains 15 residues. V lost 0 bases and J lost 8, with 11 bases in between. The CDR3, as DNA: TGTGCCAGCAGTGAAGCCCAGGGCTGGGATTCACCCCTCCACTTT. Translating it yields CASSEAQGWDSPLHF.

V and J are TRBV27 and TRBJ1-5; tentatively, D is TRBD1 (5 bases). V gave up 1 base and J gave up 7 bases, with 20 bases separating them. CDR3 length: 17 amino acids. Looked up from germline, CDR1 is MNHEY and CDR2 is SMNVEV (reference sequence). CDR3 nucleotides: TGTGCCAGCAGTTTATTTGGGGGAGGCAGGGTAGAACAGCCCCAGCATTTT. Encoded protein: CASSLFGGGRVEQPQHF.

The DNA of the CDR3 is TGTGCCAGCAGCTGGTGGGTGGGTAGCAATCAGCCCCAGCATTTT. Translated: CASSWWVGSNQPQHF. The V call is TRBV5-4, the J call TRBJ1-5; D unclear. This CDR3 region has 15 residues. V gave up 3 bases and J gave up 0 bases, with 10 bases separating them. The germline V gene has CDR1 SGHNT and CDR2 YYREEE (reference sequence).

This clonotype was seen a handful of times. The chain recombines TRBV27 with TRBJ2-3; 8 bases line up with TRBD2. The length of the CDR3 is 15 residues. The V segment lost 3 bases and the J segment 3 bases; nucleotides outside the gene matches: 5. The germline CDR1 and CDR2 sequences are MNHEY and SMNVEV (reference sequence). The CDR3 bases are TGTGCCAGCAGTTTTATAGCGGGACGGACAGATACGCAGTATTTT. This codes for CASSFIAGRTDTQYF.

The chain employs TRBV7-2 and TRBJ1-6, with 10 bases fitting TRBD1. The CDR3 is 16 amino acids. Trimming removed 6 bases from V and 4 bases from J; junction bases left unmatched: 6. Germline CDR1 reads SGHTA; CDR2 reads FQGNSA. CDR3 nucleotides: TGTGCCAGCAGGCTCGGGACAGGGGTATATAATTCACCCCTCCACTTT. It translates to CASRLGTGVYNSPLHF.

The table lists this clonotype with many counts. CDR3 loop: CASSLEGGARLKNYEQYF. CDR3 coding DNA: TGCGCCAGCAGCTTGGAAGGGGGCGCTAGGTTAAAAAACTACGAGCAGTACTTC. This chain links TRBV5-1 with TRBJ2-7; 7 bases map to TRBD1. Germline assignment: CDR1 SGHRS and CDR2 YFSETQ. J was trimmed by 3 bases and V by 0 bases; bases with no gene match: 15. This CDR3 has 18 amino acids. Looking up the rest from reference TRBV5-1 and TRBJ2-7 gives the full variable domain: KAGVTQTPRYLIKTRGQQVTLSCSPISGHRSVSWYQQTPGQGLQFLFEYFSETQRNKGNFPGRFSGRQFSNSRSEMNVSTLELGDSALYLCASSLEGGARLKNYEQYFGPGTRLTVT.

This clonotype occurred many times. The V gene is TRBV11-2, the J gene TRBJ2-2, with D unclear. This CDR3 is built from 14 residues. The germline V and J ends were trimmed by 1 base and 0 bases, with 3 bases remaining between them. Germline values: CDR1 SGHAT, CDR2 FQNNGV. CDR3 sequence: CASSLVANTGELFF. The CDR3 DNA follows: TGTGCCAGCAGCTTAGTAGCGAACACCGGGGAGCTGTTTTTT.

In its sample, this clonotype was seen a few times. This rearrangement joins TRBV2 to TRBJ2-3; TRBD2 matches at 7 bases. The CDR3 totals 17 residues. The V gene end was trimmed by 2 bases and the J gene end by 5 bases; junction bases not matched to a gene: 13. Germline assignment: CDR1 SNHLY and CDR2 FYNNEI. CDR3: CASSETASGLQEDTQYF. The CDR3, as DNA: TGTGCCAGCAGTGAAACGGCTAGCGGTCTACAAGAAGATACGCAGTATTTT.

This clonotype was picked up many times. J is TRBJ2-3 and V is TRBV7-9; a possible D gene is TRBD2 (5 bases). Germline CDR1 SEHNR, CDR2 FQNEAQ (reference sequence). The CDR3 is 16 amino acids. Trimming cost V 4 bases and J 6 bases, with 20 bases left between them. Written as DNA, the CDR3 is TGTGCCAGCAGCTCCCGCTTGGGATTCGGGGTTGATACGCAGTATTTT. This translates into CASSSRLGFGVDTQYF.

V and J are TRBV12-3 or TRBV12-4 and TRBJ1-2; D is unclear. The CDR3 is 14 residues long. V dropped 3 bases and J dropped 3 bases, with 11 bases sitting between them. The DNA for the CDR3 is TGTGCCAGCAGTTTTAGCGGGTCGGACTATGGCTACACCTTC. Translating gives CASSFSGSDYGYTF.

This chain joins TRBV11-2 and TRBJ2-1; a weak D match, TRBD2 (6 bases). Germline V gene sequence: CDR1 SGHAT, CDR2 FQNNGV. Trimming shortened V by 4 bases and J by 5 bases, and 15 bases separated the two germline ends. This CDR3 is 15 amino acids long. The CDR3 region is CASSSRGVWNNEQFF. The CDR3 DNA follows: TGTGCCAGCAGCTCGCGGGGAGTTTGGAACAATGAGCAGTTCTTC.